The clone carrying this T cell receptor beta chain has just a few counts. Its antigen is as yet unknown. immunoSEQ v3.0 was run at survey level. This table comes from immunoSEQ multiplex PCR, and its TCRdb copy is limited to in-frame clones, with some not included. Among some 35,000 clones, approximately 85% were seen once, and the ten largest hold over 9.5%. This entry belongs to a study of long-term antiretroviral therapy in people with HIV. Broader study findings: Controls had broader CDR3 length ranges than HIV repertoires did.

The V gene end was trimmed by 4 bases and the J gene end by 5 bases; junction bases not matched to a gene: 4. Per germline, CDR1 MGHRA and CDR2 YSYEKL. The CDR3 extends over 13 amino acids. This chain links TRBV4-1 with TRBJ1-1, with 7 bases aligning to TRBD1. The sequencing used unsorted PBMCs, collected 2.2 years after starting antiretroviral therapy. The TCR was taken from a man between 18 and 35 years old with HIV. This chain's CDR3 is CASSRTGGTEAFF. The DNA of the CDR3 is TGCGCCAGCAGCCGGACAGGCGGGACTGAAGCTTTCTTT.